This TCR beta chain was profiled in a study of blood T cell repertoires in COVID-19 (TCRdb year 2020). With respect to the entire study: Samples covering the acute and convalescent phases of COVID-19 were provided by collaborators in the United States, Italy and Spain. The prospective study material was composed of cDNA or gDNA derived from T cells, B-cell-depleted T cells, or PBMCs. Where available, HLA class I and class II types were taken from metadata supplied by the sample provider and were not determined by assay-based typing. Sample metadata almost always included a de-identified subject ID, COVID-19 status, age in years and sex. Subjects who had been exposed to COVID-19, were actively infected with it, or had recovered from it provided the deeply sampled blood TCRbeta repertoires that made up the dataset. A freely available public database, intended as a resource for researchers studying the immune response to SARS-CoV-2, is where the repertoires were released. The samples were drawn from two sources: the first 160 participants of the ongoing ImmuneRACE study, and over 950 subjects contributed by 6 global collaborators.

The junction carries 14 bases between V and J, which are trimmed by 5 bases and 3 bases respectively. The germline V gene encodes CDR1 MDHEN and CDR2 SYDVKM. The CDR3, from cysteine to phenylalanine, totals 15 residues. Only the CDR3 DNA is retained, 45 bases long and in frame from the first base. Samples from volunteer blood donors who had recovered from COVID-19 were contributed by a second Seattle source. Each collaborating institution followed its own protocols to collect whole blood in K2EDTA tubes. For TCRbeta analysis, collaborators shipped samples as frozen whole blood, isolated PBMCs, or DNA extracted from either of those sample types. The immunoSEQ Assay, a bias-controlled multiplex PCR, was used to amplify TCRbeta CDR3 regions from genomic DNA. The original pipeline was this. The number of nucleated cells in each sample was estimated by amplification of reference gene primers within the assay. To quantify the absolute abundance of each unique TCRbeta CDR3 rearrangement, sequence reads were collapsed and filtered. Productive Simpson clonality was computed per sample as the square root of Simpson's diversity index over productive rearrangements. In its TCRdb copy, this immuneACCESS table keeps in-frame sequences only and misses some clones. Where compared with another copy, unresolved V genes explain less than half of these, and the others have no known cause. The DNA gave D and trimming, while V, J and clone size come from that table. The sample profile shows hundreds of thousands of clones; more than 75% of them were found once. The top ten clonotypes cover under 2% of the sample.

As to this clone: It lacks a known antigen. No base qualities exist here, and no much larger clone lies one base off it.

The paper as a whole reports these results and caveats: How much clinical and demographic metadata was included differed by source and by participant, and the metadata was provided uncurated.

The chain is encoded by TRBV28 joined to TRBJ1-5; the D region possibly corresponds to TRBD1 (5 bases align). This receptor was taken from a woman in her sixties who had recovered from COVID-19. The sample was peripheral blood. In nucleotide form, the sequence is TGTGCCAGCAGTCCACCGACAGCTGTCAATCAGCCCCAGCATTTT. The resulting protein is CASSPPTAVNQPQHF.